These T cell receptor beta chains were read from a single sample in a study of blood T cell repertoires in COVID-19. Assay: immunoSEQ multiplex PCR; the TCRdb copy retains only in-frame clones and omits some. This sample carries around 110,000 clones, around four fifths of them seen once, and the ten largest clones take roughly 7.7%. The sequenced sample was peripheral blood. Source of these receptors: a man aged 65-85 years with acute or convalescent COVID-19. The CDR3 runs from the conserved cysteine through the conserved F or W.

v_gene: TRBV24-1; CDR3aa: CATSGIGGSNTASTDTQYF
v_gene: TRBV9; CDR3aa: CASSSGTGLSSYNSPLHF
v_gene: TRBV6-5; CDR3aa: CATNSGQGDSPLHF
v_gene: TRBV3-1/TRBV3-2; CDR3aa: CASSQGNSGVTGELFF
v_gene: TRBV3-1/TRBV3-2; CDR3aa: CASSLTSGEQYF
v_gene: TRBV2; CDR3aa: CASRAGTEAFF
v_gene: TRBV13; CDR3aa: CASSLARLAGDTQYF
v_gene: TRBV5-1; CDR3aa: CASISQYNTGELFF
v_gene: TRBV7-9; CDR3aa: CASSLAHPGADTQYF
v_gene: TRBV30; CDR3aa: CAWSRDFGELFF
v_gene: TRBV7-8; CDR3aa: CASSPYGAQNNNQPQHF
v_gene: TRBV19; CDR3aa: CASSRQDKEAFF
v_gene: TRBV6-5; CDR3aa: CASRGQGVAEAFF
v_gene: TRBV6-5; CDR3aa: CASTYGGVSYGYTF
v_gene: TRBV4-2; CDR3aa: CASSQELASKETQYF
v_gene: TRBV6-5; CDR3aa: CAGSGQGRGTQYF
v_gene: TRBV9; CDR3aa: CASSSRQESYGYTF
v_gene: TRBV9; CDR3aa: CASSRQNVGGLNTIYF
v_gene: TRBV19; CDR3aa: CASSTQGDNTEAFF
v_gene: TRBV6-1; CDR3aa: CASSERGEYNSPLHF
v_gene: TRBV7-9; CDR3aa: CASSEGQGYYEQYF
v_gene: TRBV5-1; CDR3aa: CASSLFSGGRTQETQYF
v_gene: TRBV19; CDR3aa: CASSADYHKGDTQYF
v_gene: TRBV28; CDR3aa: CASTYNYGYTF
v_gene: TRBV28; CDR3aa: CASTLQGMNTEAFF
v_gene: TRBV5-4; CDR3aa: CASSFSGENIQYF
v_gene: TRBV30; CDR3aa: CAWSVPSGSTDTQYF
v_gene: TRBV2; CDR3aa: CASTWERATYEQYF
v_gene: TRBV18; CDR3aa: CASSKTTQNTDTQYF
v_gene: TRBV9; CDR3aa: CASSVTPDSNTEAFF
v_gene: TRBV7-2; CDR3aa: CASSPDSNTYNEQFF
v_gene: TRBV6-1; CDR3aa: CASSESTGYLDTQYF
v_gene: TRBV5-4; CDR3aa: CASSFGTDYNSPLHF
v_gene: TRBV28; CDR3aa: CASSFPGQGVNYGYTF
v_gene: TRBV14; CDR3aa: CASSLSGANVLTF
v_gene: TRBV30; CDR3aa: CAWSVPDRQNSPLHF
v_gene: TRBV6-5; CDR3aa: CASRSGQMNEAFF
v_gene: TRBV3-1/TRBV3-2; CDR3aa: CASSLSPSSSRPNSYNEQFF
v_gene: TRBV6-1; CDR3aa: CASSEPSVGGTEAFF
v_gene: TRBV18; CDR3aa: CASSSGGDSGNTIYF
v_gene: TRBV5-1; CDR3aa: CASSSIGTSDVRQFF
v_gene: TRBV12-3/TRBV12-4; CDR3aa: CASSRGSNQPQHF
v_gene: TRBV2; CDR3aa: CASSEGGRQEVWSVLTF
v_gene: TRBV2; CDR3aa: CASSEMVGDGYTF
v_gene: TRBV15; CDR3aa: CATSRDATFTYEQYF
v_gene: TRBV3-1/TRBV3-2; CDR3aa: CASSQDPLGVQPQHF
v_gene: TRBV6-6; CDR3aa: CACQGAAGANVLTF
v_gene: TRBV11-3; CDR3aa: CASSPFGGTEAFF
v_gene: TRBV15; CDR3aa: CATSRDLITDSPLHF
v_gene: TRBV28; CDR3aa: CASSKVGRATSDTQYF
v_gene: TRBV10-3; CDR3aa: CAISEGSGSTDTQYF
v_gene: TRBV28; CDR3aa: CASSLGGNSNQPQHF
v_gene: TRBV3-1/TRBV3-2; CDR3aa: CASSLHTGASGNTIYF
v_gene: TRBV7-9; CDR3aa: CASSSDRDGGHLGTEAFF
v_gene: TRBV4-2; CDR3aa: CASSLGPSDRTDTQYF